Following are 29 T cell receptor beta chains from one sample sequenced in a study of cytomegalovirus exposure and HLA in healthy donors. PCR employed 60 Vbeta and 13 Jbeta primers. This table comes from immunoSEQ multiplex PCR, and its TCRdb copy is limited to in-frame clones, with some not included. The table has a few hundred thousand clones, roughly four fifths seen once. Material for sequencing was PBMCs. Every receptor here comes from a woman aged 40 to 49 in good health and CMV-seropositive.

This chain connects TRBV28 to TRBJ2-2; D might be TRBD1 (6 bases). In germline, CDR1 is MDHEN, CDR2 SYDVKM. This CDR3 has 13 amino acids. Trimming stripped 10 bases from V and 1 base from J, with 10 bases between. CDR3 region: CATTQGNTGELFF. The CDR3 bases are TGTGCCACTACACAGGGGAACACCGGGGAGCTGTTTTTT.

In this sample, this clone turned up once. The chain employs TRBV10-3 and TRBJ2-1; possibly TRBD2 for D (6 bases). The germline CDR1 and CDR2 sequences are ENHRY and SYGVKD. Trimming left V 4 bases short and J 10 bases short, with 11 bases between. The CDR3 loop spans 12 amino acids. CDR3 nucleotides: TGTGCCATCAGTGCCGGGACTCAAGAGCAGTTCTTC. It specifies CAISAGTQEQFF.

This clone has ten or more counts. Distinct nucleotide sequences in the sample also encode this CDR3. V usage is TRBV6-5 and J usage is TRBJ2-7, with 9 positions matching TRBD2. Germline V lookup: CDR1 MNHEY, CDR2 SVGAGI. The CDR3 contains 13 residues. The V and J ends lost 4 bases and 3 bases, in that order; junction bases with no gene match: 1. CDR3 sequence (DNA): TGTGCCAGCAGTTTTAGCGGGGGCTACGAGCAGTACTTC. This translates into CASSFSGGYEQYF.

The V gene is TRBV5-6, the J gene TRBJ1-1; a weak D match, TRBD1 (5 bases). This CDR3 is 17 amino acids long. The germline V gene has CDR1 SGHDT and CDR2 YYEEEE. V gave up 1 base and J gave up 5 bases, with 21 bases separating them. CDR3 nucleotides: TGTGCCAGCAGCTTGTTAGGGTTCGGTCAGGGAGGAACTGAAGCTTTCTTT. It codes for CASSLLGFGQGGTEAFF.

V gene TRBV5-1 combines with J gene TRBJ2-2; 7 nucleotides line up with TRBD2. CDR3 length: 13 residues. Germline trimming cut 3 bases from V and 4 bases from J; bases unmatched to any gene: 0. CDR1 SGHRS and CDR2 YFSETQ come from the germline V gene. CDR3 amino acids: CASSSGGTGELFF. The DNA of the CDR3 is TGCGCCAGCAGCTCGGGGGGCACCGGGGAGCTGTTTTTT.

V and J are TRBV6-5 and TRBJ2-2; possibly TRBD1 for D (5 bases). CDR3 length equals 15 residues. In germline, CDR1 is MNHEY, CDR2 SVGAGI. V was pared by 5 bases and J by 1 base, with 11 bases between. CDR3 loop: CASSPFQGNTGELFF. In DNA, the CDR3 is TGTGCCAGCAGTCCCTTCCAGGGGAACACCGGGGAGCTGTTTTTT.

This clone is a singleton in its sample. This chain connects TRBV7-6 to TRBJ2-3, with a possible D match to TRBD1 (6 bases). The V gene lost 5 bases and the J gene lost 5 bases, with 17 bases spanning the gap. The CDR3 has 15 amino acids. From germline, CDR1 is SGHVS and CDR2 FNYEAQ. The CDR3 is CASSRGTDLRDTQYF. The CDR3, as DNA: TGTGCCAGCAGCAGGGGGACGGACCTTCGAGATACGCAGTATTTT.

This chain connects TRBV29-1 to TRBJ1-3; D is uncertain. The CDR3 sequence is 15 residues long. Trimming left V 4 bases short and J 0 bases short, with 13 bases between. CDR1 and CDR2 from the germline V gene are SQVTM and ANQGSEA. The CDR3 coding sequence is TGCAGCGTTGTAGCGGGCGGGAACTCTGGAAACACCATATATTTT. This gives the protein CSVVAGGNSGNTIYF.

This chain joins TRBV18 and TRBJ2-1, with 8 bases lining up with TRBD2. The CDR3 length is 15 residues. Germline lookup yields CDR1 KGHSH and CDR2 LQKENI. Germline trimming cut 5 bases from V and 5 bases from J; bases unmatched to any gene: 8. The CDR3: CASSSQTSVHNEQFF. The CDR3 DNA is TGTGCCAGCTCATCACAGACTAGCGTCCACAATGAGCAGTTCTTC.

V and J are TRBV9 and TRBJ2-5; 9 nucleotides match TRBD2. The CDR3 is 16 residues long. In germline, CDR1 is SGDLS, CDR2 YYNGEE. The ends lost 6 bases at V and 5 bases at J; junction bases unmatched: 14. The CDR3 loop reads CASTKSAGGGGETQYF. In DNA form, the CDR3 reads TGTGCCAGCACTAAATCAGCGGGAGGCGGGGGGGAGACCCAGTACTTC.

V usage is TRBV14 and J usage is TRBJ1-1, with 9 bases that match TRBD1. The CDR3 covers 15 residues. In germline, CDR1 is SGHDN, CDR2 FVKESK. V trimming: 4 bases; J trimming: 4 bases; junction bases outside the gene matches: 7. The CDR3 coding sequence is TGTGCCAGCAGCCCTTACCGGGACAGGGCCACTGAAGCTTTCTTT. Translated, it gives CASSPYRDRATEAFF.

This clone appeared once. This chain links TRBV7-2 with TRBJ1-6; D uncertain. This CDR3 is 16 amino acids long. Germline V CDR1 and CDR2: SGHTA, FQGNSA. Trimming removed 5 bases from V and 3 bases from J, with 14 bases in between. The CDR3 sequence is CASSLVAGNYNSPLHF. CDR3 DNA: TGTGCCAGCAGCCTCGTGGCGGGGAACTATAATTCACCCCTCCACTTT.

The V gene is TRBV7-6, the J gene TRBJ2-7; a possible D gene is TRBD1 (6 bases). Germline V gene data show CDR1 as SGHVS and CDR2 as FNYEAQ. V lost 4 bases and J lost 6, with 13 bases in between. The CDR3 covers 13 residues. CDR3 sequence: CASSWYRESEQYF. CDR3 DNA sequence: TGTGCCAGCAGCTGGTACAGGGAATCCGAGCAGTACTTC.

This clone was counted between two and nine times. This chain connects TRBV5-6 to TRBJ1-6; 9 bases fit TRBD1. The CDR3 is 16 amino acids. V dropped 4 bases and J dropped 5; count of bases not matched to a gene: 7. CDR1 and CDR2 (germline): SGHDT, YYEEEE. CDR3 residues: CASSPDRGWDNSPLHF. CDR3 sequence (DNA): TGTGCCAGCAGCCCGGACAGGGGTTGGGATAATTCACCCCTCCACTTT.

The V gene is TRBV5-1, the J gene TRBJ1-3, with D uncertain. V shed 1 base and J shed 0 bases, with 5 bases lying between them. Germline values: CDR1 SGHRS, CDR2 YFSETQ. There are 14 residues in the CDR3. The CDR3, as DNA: TGCGCCAGCAGCTTGTTCAACTCTGGAAACACCATATATTTT. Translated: CASSLFNSGNTIYF.

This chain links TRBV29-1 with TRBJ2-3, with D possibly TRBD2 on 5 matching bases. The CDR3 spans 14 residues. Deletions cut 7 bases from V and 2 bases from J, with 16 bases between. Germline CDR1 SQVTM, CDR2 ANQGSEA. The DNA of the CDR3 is TGCAGCGGTGGGAGTTTATCCTCCACAGATACGCAGTATTTT. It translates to CSGGSLSSTDTQYF.

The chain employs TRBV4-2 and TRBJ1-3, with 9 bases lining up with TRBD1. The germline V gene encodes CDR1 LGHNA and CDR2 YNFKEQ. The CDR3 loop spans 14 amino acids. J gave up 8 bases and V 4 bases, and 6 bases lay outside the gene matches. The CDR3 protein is CASSPYRGQDTIYF. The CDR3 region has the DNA TGTGCCAGCAGCCCGTACAGGGGGCAGGACACCATATATTTT.

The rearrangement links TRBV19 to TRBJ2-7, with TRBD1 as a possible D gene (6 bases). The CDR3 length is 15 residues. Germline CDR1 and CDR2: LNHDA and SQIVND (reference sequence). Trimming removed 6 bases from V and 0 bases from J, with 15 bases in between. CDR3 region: CASSQPGALSYEQYF. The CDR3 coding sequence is TGTGCCAGTAGCCAACCAGGGGCCCTCTCCTACGAGCAGTACTTC.

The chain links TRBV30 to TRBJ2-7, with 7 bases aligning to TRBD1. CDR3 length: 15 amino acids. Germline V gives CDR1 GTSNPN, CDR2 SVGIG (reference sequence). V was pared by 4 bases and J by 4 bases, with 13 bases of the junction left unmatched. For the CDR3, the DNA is TGTGCCTGGACCGCACCCGACAGGGCAGTTTACGAGCAGTACTTC. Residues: CAWTAPDRAVYEQYF.

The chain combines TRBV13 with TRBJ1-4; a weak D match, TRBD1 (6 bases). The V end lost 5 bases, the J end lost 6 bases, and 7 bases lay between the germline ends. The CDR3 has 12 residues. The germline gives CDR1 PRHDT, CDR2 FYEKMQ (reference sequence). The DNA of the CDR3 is TGTGCCAGCAGCCACAGGGATGAAAAACTGTTTTTT. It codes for CASSHRDEKLFF.

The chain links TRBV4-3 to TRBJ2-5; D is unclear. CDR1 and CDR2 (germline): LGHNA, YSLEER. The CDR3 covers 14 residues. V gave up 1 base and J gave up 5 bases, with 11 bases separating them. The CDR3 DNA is TGCGCCAGCAGCCAAGGAGTAAACGGGGAGACCCAGTACTTC. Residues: CASSQGVNGETQYF.

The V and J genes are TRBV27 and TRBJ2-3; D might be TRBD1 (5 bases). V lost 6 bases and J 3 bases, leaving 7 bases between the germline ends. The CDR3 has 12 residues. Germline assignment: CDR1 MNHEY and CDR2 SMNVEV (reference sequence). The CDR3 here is CASSQGTDTQYF. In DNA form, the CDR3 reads TGTGCCAGCAGCCAGGGTACAGATACGCAGTATTTT.

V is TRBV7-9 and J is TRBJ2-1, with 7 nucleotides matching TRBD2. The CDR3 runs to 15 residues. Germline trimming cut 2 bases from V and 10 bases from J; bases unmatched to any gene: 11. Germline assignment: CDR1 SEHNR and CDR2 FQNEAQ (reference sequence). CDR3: CASSLWGGRTGEQFF. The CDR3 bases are TGTGCCAGCAGCTTATGGGGGGGGAGAACCGGGGAGCAGTTCTTC.

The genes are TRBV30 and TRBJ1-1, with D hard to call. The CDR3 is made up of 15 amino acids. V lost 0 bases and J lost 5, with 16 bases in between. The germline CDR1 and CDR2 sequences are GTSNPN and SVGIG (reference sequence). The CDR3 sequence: CAWSVGELVGTEAFF. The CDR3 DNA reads TGTGCCTGGAGTGTCGGGGAACTCGTTGGGACTGAAGCTTTCTTT.

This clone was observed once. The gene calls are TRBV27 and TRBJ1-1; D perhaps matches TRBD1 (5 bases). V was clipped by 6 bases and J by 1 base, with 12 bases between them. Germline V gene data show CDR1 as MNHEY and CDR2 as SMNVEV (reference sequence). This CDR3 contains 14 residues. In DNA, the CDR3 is TGTGCCAGCAGGTTTCTGGGGCCGAACACTGAAGCTTTCTTT. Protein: CASRFLGPNTEAFF.

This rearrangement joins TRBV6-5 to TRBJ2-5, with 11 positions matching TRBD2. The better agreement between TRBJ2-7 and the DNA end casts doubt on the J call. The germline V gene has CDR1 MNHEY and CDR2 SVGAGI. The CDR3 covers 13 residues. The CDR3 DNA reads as TGTGCCAGCGCCGGGACTAGCGGTTACGAGCAGTACTTC. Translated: CASAGTSGYEQYF.

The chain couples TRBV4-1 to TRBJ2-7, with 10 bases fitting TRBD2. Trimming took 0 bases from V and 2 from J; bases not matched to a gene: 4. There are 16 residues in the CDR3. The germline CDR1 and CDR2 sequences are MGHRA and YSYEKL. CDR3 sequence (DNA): TGCGCCAGCAGCCAAGATCCACTAGCGGGACCCTACGAGCAGTACTTC. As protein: CASSQDPLAGPYEQYF.

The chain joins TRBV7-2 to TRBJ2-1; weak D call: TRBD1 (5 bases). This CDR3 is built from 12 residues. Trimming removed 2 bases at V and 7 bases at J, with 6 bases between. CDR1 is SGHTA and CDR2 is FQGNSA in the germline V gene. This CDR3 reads CASSLTGNEQFF. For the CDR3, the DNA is TGTGCCAGCAGCTTAACAGGAAATGAGCAGTTCTTC.

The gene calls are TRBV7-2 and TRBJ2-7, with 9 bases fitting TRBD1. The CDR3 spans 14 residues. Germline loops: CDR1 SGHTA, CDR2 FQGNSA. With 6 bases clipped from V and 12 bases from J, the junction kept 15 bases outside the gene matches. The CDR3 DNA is TGTGCCAGCAGTTTAAGACCGGGACAGGGAGGAGGGTACTTC. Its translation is CASSLRPGQGGGYF. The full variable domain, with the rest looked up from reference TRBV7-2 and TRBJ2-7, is GAGVSQSPSNKVTEKGKDVELRCDPISGHTALYWYRQSLGQGLEFLIYFQGNSAPDKSGLPSDRFSAERTGGSVSTLTIQRTQQEDSAVYLCASSLRPGQGGGYFGPGTRLTVT.